The 8 T cell receptor beta chains below come from one sample, sequenced in a study of spatial heterogeneity in lung cancer. The antigens for these receptors are not known. Each CDR3 protein gets one entry after TCRdb re-called the 5' RACE reads with MiXCR. The sample shows about 7,000 distinct CDR3 sequences, over 10% of them seen only once. Time point: sample taken at primary tumor resection. Study-level findings and limits: It was found that expanded intratumoral alpha and beta TCR counts tracked tumor mutation counts.

Sequencing used lung tumor tissue, obtained at surgery. Receptors were obtained from a male donor with early-stage non-small cell lung cancer.

By frequency in the sample, this clonotype is medium-sized (0.01 to 0.1%). Because this beta chain is a stray read in a library intended to capture alpha chains, its abundance should not be given much weight. The rearrangement links TRBV5-1 to TRBJ1-5; D is uncertain. The CDR3 is made up of 13 amino acids. V was trimmed by 1 base and J by 5 bases, leaving 7 bases between them. Germline V gene sequence: CDR1 SGHRS, CDR2 YFSETQ. CDR3 loop: CASSLIPDQPQHF. CDR3 bases: TGCGCCAGCAGCTTGATACCGGATCAGCCCCAGCATTTT.

This clonotype has ten or more counts. Since the library was made to target alpha chains, this beta chain is a stray read and its abundance is not meaningful. The chain couples TRBV28 to TRBJ1-4; 7 nucleotides agree with TRBD1. The germline V gene has CDR1 MDHEN and CDR2 SYDVKM. With V trimmed by 0 bases and J by 0 bases, 4 bases remained unmatched. The CDR3 is 17 residues long. The CDR3 protein is CASSLWGQGATNEKLFF. The CDR3 DNA reads as TGTGCCAGCAGTTTATGGGGGCAGGGGGCAACTAATGAAAAACTGTTTTTT.

There are many counts of this clonotype. The size of this beta chain means little, since it is a stray read in a library made for alpha chains. The CDR3 here is CATSAGQGTDQPQHF. Here the CDR3 DNA reads TGTGCCACCAGTGCCGGACAGGGTACGGATCAGCCCCAGCATTTT. J is TRBJ1-5 and V is TRBV24-1; TRBD1 matches 8 bases. The CDR3 covers 15 residues. V trimming: 5 bases; J trimming: 5 bases; junction bases outside the gene matches: 7. Germline V CDR1 and CDR2: KGHDR, SFDVKD.

This clonotype counts as medium-sized. This beta chain is an off-target read within a library intended for alpha chains, so its frequency means little. The gene calls are TRBV14 and TRBJ2-7; D is unclear. Germline CDR1 reads SGHDN; CDR2 reads FVKESK. Trimming pared 0 bases from V and 0 bases from J, leaving 9 bases between. This CDR3 is 15 amino acids long. Here the CDR3 reads CASSQDPGSSYEQYF. The CDR3 DNA is TGTGCCAGCAGCCAAGATCCCGGGTCCTCCTACGAGCAGTACTTC. The complete variable domain, with remaining parts taken from reference TRBV14 and TRBJ2-7, reads EAGVTQFPSHSVIEKGQTVTLRCDPISGHDNLYWYRRVMGKEIKFLLHFVKESKQDESGMPNNRFLAERTGGTYSTLKVQPAELEDSGVYFCASSQDPGSSYEQYFGPGTRLTVT.

This clonotype was seen repeatedly, ten times or more. This beta chain was picked up by a library intended for alpha chains and is off target, so its count carries little meaning. The V and J genes are TRBV2 and TRBJ2-2, with 7 nucleotides matching TRBD2. The CDR3 spans 15 residues. V was clipped by 11 bases and J by 1 base; unmatched bases: 10. Germline V lookup: CDR1 SNHLY, CDR2 FYNNEI. CDR3 sequence: CAGGGDFLNTGELFF. The CDR3 bases are TGTGCCGGGGGAGGGGACTTCCTGAACACCGGGGAGCTGTTTTTT.

In this sample, this clonotype turned up a few times. This beta chain came through as a stray read in a library set up for alpha chains, and its size says little. The chain uses TRBV14 and TRBJ1-2, with 9 bases fitting TRBD1. The trim removed 4 bases at V and 6 bases at J, leaving 9 bases unmatched. The CDR3 is 15 residues long. Germline V gene lookup returns CDR1 SGHDN and CDR2 FVKESK. CDR3 sequence (DNA): TGTGCCAGCAGCCGGGACAGGGTACCCCTCGATGGCTACACCTTC. Amino acids: CASSRDRVPLDGYTF.

This clonotype rates as medium-sized (0.01 to 0.1%). The library was built for alpha chains, so this beta chain is an off-target read and its size means little. CDR3: CATSGGLTSNQPQHF. The CDR3 DNA sequence: TGTGCCACCAGTGGCGGACTTACTAGCAATCAGCCCCAGCATTTT. This chain connects TRBV24-1 to TRBJ1-5, with D hard to call. Germline V CDR1 and CDR2: KGHDR, SFDVKD. CDR3 length equals 15 residues. V shed 5 bases and J shed 0 bases, with 10 bases lying between them.

This clonotype is medium-sized by share. The library was designed around alpha chains, so this beta chain is a stray read whose abundance carries little weight. The CDR3 reads CASTTPRRDTQYF. DNA for the CDR3: TGCGCCAGCACCACTCCCCGAAGAGATACGCAGTATTTT. The rearrangement uses TRBV5-1 and TRBJ2-3; D not resolved. This CDR3 region has 13 residues. The germline V and J ends were trimmed by 6 bases and 5 bases, with 13 bases remaining between them. CDR1 and CDR2 from the germline V gene are SGHRS and YFSETQ.